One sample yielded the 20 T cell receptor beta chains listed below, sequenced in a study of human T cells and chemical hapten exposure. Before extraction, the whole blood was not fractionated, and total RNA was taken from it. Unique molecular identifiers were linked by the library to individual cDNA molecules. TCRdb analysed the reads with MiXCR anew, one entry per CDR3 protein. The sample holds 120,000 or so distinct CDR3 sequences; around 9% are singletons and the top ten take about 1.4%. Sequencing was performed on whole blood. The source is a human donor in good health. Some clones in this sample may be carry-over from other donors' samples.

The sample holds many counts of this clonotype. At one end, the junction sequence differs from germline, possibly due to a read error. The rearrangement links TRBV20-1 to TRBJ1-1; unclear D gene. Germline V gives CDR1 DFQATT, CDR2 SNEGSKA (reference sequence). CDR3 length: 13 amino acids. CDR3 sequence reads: CSARADTHTEAFF. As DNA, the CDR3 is TGCAGTGCTAGAGCCGACACCCACACCGAAGCTTTCTTT.

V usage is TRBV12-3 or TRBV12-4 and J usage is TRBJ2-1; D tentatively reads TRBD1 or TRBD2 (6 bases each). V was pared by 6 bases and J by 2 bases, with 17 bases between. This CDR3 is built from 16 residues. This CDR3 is CASRRDGGLTYNEQFF. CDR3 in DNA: TGTGCCAGCAGAAGGGACGGGGGCCTTACCTACAATGAGCAGTTCTTC.

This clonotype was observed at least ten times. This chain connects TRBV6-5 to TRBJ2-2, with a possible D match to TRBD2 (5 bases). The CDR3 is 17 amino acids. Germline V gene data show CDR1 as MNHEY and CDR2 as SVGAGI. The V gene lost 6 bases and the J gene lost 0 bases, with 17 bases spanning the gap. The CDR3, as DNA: TGTGCCAGCAGACCATGGACCGGGATCGCGAACACCGGGGAGCTGTTTTTT. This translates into CASRPWTGIANTGELFF.

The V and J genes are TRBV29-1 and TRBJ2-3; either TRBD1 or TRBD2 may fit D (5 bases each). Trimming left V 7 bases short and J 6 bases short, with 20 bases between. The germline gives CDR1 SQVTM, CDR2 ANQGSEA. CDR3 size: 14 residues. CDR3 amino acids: CSGRDLSVGDTQYF. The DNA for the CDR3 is TGCAGCGGTAGGGACCTCTCCGTGGGGGATACGCAGTATTTT.

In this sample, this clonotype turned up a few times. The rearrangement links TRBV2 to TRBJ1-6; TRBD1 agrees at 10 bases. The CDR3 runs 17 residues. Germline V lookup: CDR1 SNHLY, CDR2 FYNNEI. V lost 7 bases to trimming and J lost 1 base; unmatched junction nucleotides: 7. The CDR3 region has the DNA TGTGCCAGCAACCCGACAGGGGGCGGATCCTATAATTCACCCCTCCACTTT. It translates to CASNPTGGGSYNSPLHF.

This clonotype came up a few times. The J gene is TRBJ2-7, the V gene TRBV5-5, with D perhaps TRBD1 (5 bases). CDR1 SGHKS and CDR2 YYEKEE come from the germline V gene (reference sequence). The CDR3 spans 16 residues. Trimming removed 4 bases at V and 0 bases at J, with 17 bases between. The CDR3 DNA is TGTGCCAGCAGCCCCAGGGATTCTTACGTCTCCTACGAGCAGTACTTC. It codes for CASSPRDSYVSYEQYF.

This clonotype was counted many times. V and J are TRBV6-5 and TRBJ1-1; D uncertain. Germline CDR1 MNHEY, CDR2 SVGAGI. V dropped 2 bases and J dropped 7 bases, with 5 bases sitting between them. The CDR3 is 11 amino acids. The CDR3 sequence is CASSYGVEAFF. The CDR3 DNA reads TGTGCCAGCAGTTACGGAGTTGAAGCTTTCTTT.

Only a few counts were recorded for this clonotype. CDR3 sequence reads: CASSSGDTQYF. CDR3 nucleotides: TGTGCCAGCAGTTCCGGGGACACGCAGTATTTT. The chain is built from TRBV12-3 or TRBV12-4 and TRBJ2-3, with D perhaps being TRBD1 or TRBD2 (5 bases each). The length of the CDR3 is 11 residues. The V and J ends lost 4 bases and 9 bases respectively, with 8 bases between them.

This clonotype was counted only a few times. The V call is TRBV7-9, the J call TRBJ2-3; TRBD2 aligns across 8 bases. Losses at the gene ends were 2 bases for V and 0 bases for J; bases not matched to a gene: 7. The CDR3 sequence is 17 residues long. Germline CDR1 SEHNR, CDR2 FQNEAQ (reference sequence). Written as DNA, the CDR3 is TGTGCCAGCAGCTTACGACCGGGGGGGGTTAGCACAGATACGCAGTATTTT. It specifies CASSLRPGGVSTDTQYF.

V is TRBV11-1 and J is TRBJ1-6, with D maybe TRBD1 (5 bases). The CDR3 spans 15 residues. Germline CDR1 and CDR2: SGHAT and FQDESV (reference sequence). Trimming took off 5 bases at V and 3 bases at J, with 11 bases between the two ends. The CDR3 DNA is TGTGCCAGCAGCCCCGGGACCGACTATAATTCACCCCTCCACTTT. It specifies CASSPGTDYNSPLHF.

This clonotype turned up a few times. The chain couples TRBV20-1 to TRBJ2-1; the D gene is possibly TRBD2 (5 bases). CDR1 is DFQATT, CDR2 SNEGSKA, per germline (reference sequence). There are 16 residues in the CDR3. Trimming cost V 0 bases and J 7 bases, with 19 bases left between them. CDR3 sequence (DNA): TGCAGTGCTAGAGACTTGGTGGCTAGCTCACTTAATGAGCAGTTCTTC. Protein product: CSARDLVASSLNEQFF.

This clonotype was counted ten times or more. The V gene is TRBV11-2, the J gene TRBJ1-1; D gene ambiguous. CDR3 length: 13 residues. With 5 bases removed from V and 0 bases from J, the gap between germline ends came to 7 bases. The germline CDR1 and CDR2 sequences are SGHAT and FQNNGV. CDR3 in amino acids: CASSPPMNTEAFF. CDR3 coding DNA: TGTGCCAGCAGCCCCCCGATGAACACTGAAGCTTTCTTT.

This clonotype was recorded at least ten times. CDR3 bases: TGCGCCAGCAGCTTGAATGAGAGGGGTGTGCAGGAGCAGTTCTTC. As protein: CASSLNERGVQEQFF. The rearrangement uses TRBV5-1 and TRBJ2-1, with D perhaps matching TRBD1 or TRBD2 (5 bases each). V shed 1 base and J shed 10 bases, with 18 bases lying between them. The CDR3 consists of 15 residues. Germline V gene data show CDR1 as SGHRS and CDR2 as YFSETQ.

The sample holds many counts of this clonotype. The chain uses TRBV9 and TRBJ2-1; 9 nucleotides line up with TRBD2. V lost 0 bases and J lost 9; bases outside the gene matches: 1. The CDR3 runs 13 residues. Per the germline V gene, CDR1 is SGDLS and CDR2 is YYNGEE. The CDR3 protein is CASSVEAGGEQFF. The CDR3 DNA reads TGTGCCAGCAGCGTAGAAGCGGGGGGTGAGCAGTTCTTC.

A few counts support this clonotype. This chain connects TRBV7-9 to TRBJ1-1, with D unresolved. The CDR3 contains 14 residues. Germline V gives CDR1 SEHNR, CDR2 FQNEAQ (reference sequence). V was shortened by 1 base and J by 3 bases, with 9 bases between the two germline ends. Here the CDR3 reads CASSLDWRDTEAFF. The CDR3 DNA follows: TGTGCCAGCAGCTTAGACTGGCGCGACACTGAAGCTTTCTTT.

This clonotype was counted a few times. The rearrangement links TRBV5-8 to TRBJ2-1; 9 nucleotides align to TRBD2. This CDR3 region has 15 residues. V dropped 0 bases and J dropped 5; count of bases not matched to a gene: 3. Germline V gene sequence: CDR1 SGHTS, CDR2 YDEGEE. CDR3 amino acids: CASSLGLAENNEQFF. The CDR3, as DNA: TGTGCCAGCAGCTTGGGACTAGCGGAAAACAATGAGCAGTTCTTC.

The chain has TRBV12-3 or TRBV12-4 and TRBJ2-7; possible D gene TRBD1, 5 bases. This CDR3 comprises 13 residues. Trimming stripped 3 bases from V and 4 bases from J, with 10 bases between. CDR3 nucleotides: TGTGCCAGCAGTTTCCTACAGGTTTACGAGCAGTACTTC. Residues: CASSFLQVYEQYF.

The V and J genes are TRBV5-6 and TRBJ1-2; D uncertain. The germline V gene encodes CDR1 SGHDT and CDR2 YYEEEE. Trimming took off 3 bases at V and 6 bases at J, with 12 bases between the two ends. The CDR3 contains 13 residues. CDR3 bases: TGTGCCAGCAGCTCGGACTGGGATGATGGCTACACCTTC. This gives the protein CASSSDWDDGYTF.

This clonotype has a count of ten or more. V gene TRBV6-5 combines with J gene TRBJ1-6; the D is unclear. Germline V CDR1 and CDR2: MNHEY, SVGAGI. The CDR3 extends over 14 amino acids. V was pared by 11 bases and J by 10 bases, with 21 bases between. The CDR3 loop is CASRPGQAGSPLHF. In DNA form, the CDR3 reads TGTGCCTCCCGACCCGGGCAGGCTGGGTCACCCCTCCACTTT.

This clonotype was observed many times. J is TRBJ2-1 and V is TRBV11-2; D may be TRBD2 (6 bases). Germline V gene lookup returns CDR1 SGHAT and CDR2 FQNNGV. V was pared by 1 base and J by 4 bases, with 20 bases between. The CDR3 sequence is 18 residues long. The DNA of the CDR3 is TGTGCCAGCAGCTTAGTGGGGGGAGCGGGCCTACTATACAATGAGCAGTTCTTC. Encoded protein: CASSLVGGAGLLYNEQFF.